This T cell receptor beta chain comes out of a study of graft-versus-host responses after intestinal transplantation. The wider study: Transplants given to recipients were multivisceral, liver-intestinal, or isolated intestinal. All recipients were given anti-thymocyte globulin induction, and tacrolimus and steroids were then administered for roughly three years.

As to this clone: As yet, its antigen is unknown.

Repertoires were generated with immunoSEQ multiplex PCR, while TCRdb's copy carries only in-frame clones and drops some. This table has about 90,000 clones, over 85% appearing once. Source: unstimulated CD8+ T cells sorted from spleen or lymph node cells, taken before transplant. The clonotype was recovered from a human donor who was the organ donor for an intestinal transplant.

The DNA of the CDR3 is TGTGCCAGCAGCCCAAAAGAGACCCAGTACTTC. It yields the protein CASSPKETQYF. The chain joins TRBV7-8 to TRBJ2-5; no definite D call. The CDR3 has 11 amino acids. From germline, CDR1 is SGHVS and CDR2 FQNEAQ. With 5 bases removed from V and 3 bases from J, the gap between germline ends came to 4 bases.